The sequence of this T cell receptor (beta chain) was determined in a study of blood T cell repertoires in COVID-19. Assay used: immunoSEQ multiplex PCR; TCRdb lists only in-frame clones, some missing. The table shows a few hundred thousand clones, with just under 90% occurring only once. The V end lost 2 bases, the J end lost 8 bases, and 12 bases lay between the germline ends. CDR3 length: 13 amino acids. CDR1 is MGHDK, CDR2 SYGVNS, per germline. This clone was counted a few times. This TCR was recovered from a man in his 60s who had recovered from COVID-19. The genes are TRBV25-1 and TRBJ1-2, with unresolved D. The sequencing input was peripheral blood. As DNA, the CDR3 is TGTGCCAGCAGTGAAATCACCGGTAGCGGCTACACCTTC. Its protein product is CASSEITGSGYTF.